This paragraph covers one T cell receptor beta chain sequence. The specificity of this receptor is unknown. Qualities for individual bases were not recorded, and no much larger clone is one base off. Genomic DNA was isolated from the sorted cells so that the TCRbeta CDR3 region could be sequenced. TCRbeta CDR3 regions were sequenced using the immunoSEQ Assay. In its TCRdb copy, this immuneACCESS table keeps in-frame sequences only and misses some clones. Where compared with another copy, unresolved V genes explain less than half of these, and the others have no known cause. This sample has roughly 48,000 clones in its table, and approximately 87% of those were observed once. The ten largest clones add up to approximately 6.8% of the sample. The trial excluded patients who had a history of autoimmune disease or were on systemic immunosuppression. Peripheral blood for TCR sequencing was collected from all dose cohorts at baseline, on cycle 4 day 1, and on cycle 7 day 1. Samples were obtained from an open-label, multicenter, first-in-human phase I dose-escalation trial of ivuxolimab. Adults with locally advanced or metastatic melanoma, renal cell, hepatocellular, or head and neck squamous cell carcinoma were enrolled in the trial. Before TCR sequencing, CD4+ and CD8+ T cells were separately sorted from peripheral blood.

According to the germline V gene, CDR1 reads MNHNS and CDR2 reads SASEGT. The CDR3 runs 15 amino acids, cysteine and phenylalanine included. Just CDR3 DNA is preserved here, 45 bases in frame from base 1. Between the V and J ends, shortened by 5 bases and 0 bases respectively, the junction contains 12 bases. This specimen belongs to a study of OX40 agonist ivuxolimab in advanced cancers. Regarding the research as a whole: Ivuxolimab was a fully human IgG2 agonistic monoclonal antibody targeting the costimulatory receptor OX40 (CD134). Intravenous ivuxolimab was administered to patients every 2 weeks at six dose levels: 0.01, 0.1, 0.3, 1.5, 3 and 10 mg/kg. Of the approximately 50 patients in dose escalation, 19 had hepatocellular carcinoma, about 15 had melanoma, 9 had renal cell carcinoma and 9 had head and neck cancer. In the dose-escalation cohort, 70% to 85% of patients were male, and the mean age was approximately 60 years, with a range of about 23 to 80. Prior anti-PD-1, anti-PD-L1 or anti-CTLA-4 therapy was permitted, and about 40% of dose-escalation patients had received checkpoint inhibitors. Three dose-escalation patients achieved partial responses, one with hepatocellular carcinoma and two with cutaneous melanoma. The point of sequencing TCRbeta in the periphery was to test whether ivuxolimab changed TCR sequence diversity and drove clonal T-cell expansion. The paper reports the monotherapy dose-escalation portion (N of about 54 patients) of the phase I ivuxolimab trial.

Study-wide findings and limitations: The antigen specificity of the peripheral T cells that underwent clonal expansion was not determined. Clonal expansion of both CD4+ and CD8+ blood T cells was observed from baseline to week 6 at doses 0.1 to 3.0 mg/kg. In the 0.1-3.0 mg/kg groups, partial responders were among the patients with the lowest normalized peripheral clonal expansion, particularly in CD8+ T cells. After ivuxolimab, CD8+ T cells had more expanded clones than CD4+ T cells on average. Low levels of normalized T-cell clonal expansion were also seen in some patients who did not respond.

The sequencing used CD4+ or CD8+ T cells sorted from blood, collected in a trial of the OX40 agonist ivuxolimab. Recombination connected TRBV6-1 to TRBJ2-3; the D gene cannot be resolved reliably. This clonotype was obtained from an adult with an advanced solid tumor such as melanoma, head and neck, liver or kidney cancer. Here is the DNA: TGTGCCAGCAGTCCCGGTGATACTAGCACAGATACGCAGTATTTT. It codes for CASSPGDTSTDTQYF.